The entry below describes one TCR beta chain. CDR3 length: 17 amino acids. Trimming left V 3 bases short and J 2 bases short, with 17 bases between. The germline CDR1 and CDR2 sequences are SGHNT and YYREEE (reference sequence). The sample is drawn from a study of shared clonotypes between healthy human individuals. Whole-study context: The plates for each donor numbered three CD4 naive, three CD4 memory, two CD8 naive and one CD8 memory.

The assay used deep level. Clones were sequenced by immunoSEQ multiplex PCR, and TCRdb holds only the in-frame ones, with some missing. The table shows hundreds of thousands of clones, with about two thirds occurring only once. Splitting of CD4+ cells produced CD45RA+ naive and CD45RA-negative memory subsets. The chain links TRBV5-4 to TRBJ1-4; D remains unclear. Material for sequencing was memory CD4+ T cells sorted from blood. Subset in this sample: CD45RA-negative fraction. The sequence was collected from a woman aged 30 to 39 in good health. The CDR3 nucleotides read TGTGCCAGCAGCTCAAAGAGAGGACCGACCACTAATGAAAAACTGTTTTTT. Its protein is CASSSKRGPTTNEKLFF.